The 9 T cell receptor beta chains below come from one sample, sequenced in a study of T cell responses to AZD1222 COVID-19 vaccine. Measured with immunoSEQ multiplex PCR; TCRdb has only the in-frame clones, and not every one. The table records fewer than 110,000 clones, 86% of them present only once. The material sequenced was peripheral blood, taken on day 0 of AZD1222 vaccination. The source of these receptors is an adult in good health.

J is TRBJ1-1 and V is TRBV6-2 or TRBV6-3; TRBD1 is a possible D gene (6 bases). Germline V CDR1 and CDR2: MNHEY, SVGEGT. The CDR3 is made up of 13 amino acids. The V end was cut by 4 bases, the J end by 6 bases, with 12 bases between. DNA for the CDR3: TGTGCCAGCAGTTCAGGGGTTGGCCCTGAAGCTTTCTTT. Its protein product is CASSSGVGPEAFF.

V and J are TRBV28 and TRBJ1-2; no clear D. Germline CDR1 reads MDHEN; CDR2 reads SYDVKM. V was shortened by 4 bases and J by 4 bases, with 19 bases between the two germline ends. This CDR3 is built from 16 residues. CDR3 nucleotides: TGTGCCAGCAGTTCCCGGACGGCTTCCCGCCCCTATGGCTACACCTTC. It yields the protein CASSSRTASRPYGYTF.

The chain uses TRBV4-2 and TRBJ1-5; no definite D call. Germline CDR1 and CDR2: LGHNA and YNFKEQ. Trimming took 0 bases from V and 1 from J, leaving 7 bases between them. CDR3 length: 15 amino acids. The CDR3 reads CASSQEATSNQPQHF. Written as DNA, the CDR3 is TGTGCCAGCAGCCAAGAAGCGACAAGCAATCAGCCCCAGCATTTT.

The J gene is TRBJ2-3, the V gene TRBV7-3; D remains ambiguous. The germline CDR1 and CDR2 sequences are SGHTA and FQGTGA. The CDR3 runs to 14 residues. V lost 5 bases, J lost 0 bases, and 9 bases lay in between. DNA of the CDR3: TGTGCCAGCAGCCCCGGTCCTAGCACAGATACGCAGTATTTT. This sequence encodes CASSPGPSTDTQYF. The variable domain in full, with the rest retrieved from reference TRBV7-3 and TRBJ2-3, is GAGVSQTPSNKVTEKGKYVELRCDPISGHTALYWYRQSLGQGPEFLIYFQGTGAADDSGLPNDRFFAVRPEGSVSTLKIQRTERGDSAVYLCASSPGPSTDTQYFGPGTRLTVL.

The chain couples TRBV3-1 (or the pseudogene TRBV3-2) to TRBJ1-1; D is uncertain. Trimming stripped 2 bases from V and 1 base from J, with 2 bases between. CDR1 is LGHDT and CDR2 is YNNKEL in the germline V gene (reference sequence). This CDR3 contains 12 residues. CDR3 in DNA: TGTGCCAGCAGCCAAACGAACACTGAAGCTTTCTTT. This encodes CASSQTNTEAFF.

The chain links TRBV30 to TRBJ1-2; 7 bases line up with TRBD1. V dropped 2 bases and J dropped 8; count of bases not matched to a gene: 11. Germline loops: CDR1 GTSNPN, CDR2 SVGIG (reference sequence). The CDR3 runs 14 residues. CDR3 sequence: CAWSSDRRNGGYTF. CDR3 DNA sequence: TGTGCCTGGAGTTCGGACAGGAGGAATGGAGGCTACACCTTC.

This sequence joins TRBV19 and TRBJ1-5; TRBD1 aligns across 8 bases. The germline V gene encodes CDR1 LNHDA and CDR2 SQIVND (reference sequence). The ends lost 9 bases at V and 4 bases at J; junction bases unmatched: 11. The CDR3 spans 15 residues. As DNA, the CDR3 is TGTGCCAGCCGACTCGGGACAGGAGGGAATCAGCCCCAGCATTTT. This gives the protein CASRLGTGGNQPQHF.

The chain carries TRBV6-2 or TRBV6-3 and TRBJ2-3; 10 positions match TRBD1. This CDR3 spans 14 amino acids. Germline trimming cut 7 bases from V and 4 bases from J; bases unmatched to any gene: 5. The germline V gene has CDR1 MNHEY and CDR2 SVGEGT. CDR3 sequence reads: CASNPTGGPDTQYF. CDR3 bases: TGTGCCAGCAACCCGACAGGGGGCCCAGATACGCAGTATTTT.

This clone was seen only once. The V and J genes are TRBV6-2 or TRBV6-3 and TRBJ2-1; TRBD1 agrees at 7 bases. Trimming took 4 bases from V and 3 from J; bases not matched to a gene: 6. The germline CDR1 and CDR2 sequences are MNHEY and SVGEGT. The CDR3 contains 15 residues. CDR3 region: CASSSRDSLYNEQFF. For the CDR3, the DNA is TGTGCCAGCAGTTCTCGGGACAGCCTCTACAATGAGCAGTTCTTC.